The source of this T cell receptor beta chain is a study of T cells in Graves' hyperthyroidism and ophthalmopathy. Findings and limits, study-wide: Most clonotypes expanded in the thyroid (above 0.001) were also present in blood. The model identified upcoming ophthalmopathy a median roughly 6 months ahead of onset.

Lactation, pregnancy, other autoimmune disease or uncontrolled infection led to exclusion of patients. The PBMCs had their origin in more than 9.5 ml of fresh peripheral blood. TCR beta CDR3 regions were amplified from RNA. The TCR CDR3 was amplified in a first-round RT-PCR using the HTBI primer set. TCRdb re-called the multiplex PCR reads with MiXCR, one entry per CDR3 protein. The table has about 640,000 distinct CDR3 sequences, more than 14% seen once; the top ten hold 9.5% to 15%. The ends were cut back, 0 bases at V and 6 bases at J, with 11 bases in the middle. The CDR3 totals 14 residues. The germline gives CDR1 LNHNV, CDR2 YYDKDF (reference sequence). For this clonotype: Its antigen is still unknown.

This TCR was sampled from a woman aged 45-65 years with Graves' ophthalmopathy. Sequencing was carried out using blood. The chain is built from TRBV15 and TRBJ1-1; D gene unclear. The CDR3, as DNA: TGTGCCACCAGCAGAGAGGTGGGCGGGGCTGAAGCTTTCTTT. The encoded protein is CATSREVGGAEAFF.